These T cell receptor beta chains were read from a single sample in a study of blood T cell repertoires in COVID-19. Only in-frame clones appear in the TCRdb table, and some are missing; sequencing was by immunoSEQ multiplex PCR. The sample consists of over 150,000 clones, 80% to 90% of them appearing once. The sample consisted of peripheral blood. The receptors were sampled from a woman aged 60 to 75 who had recovered from COVID-19. CDR3s leave out the opening cysteine and the closing phenylalanine or tryptophan. The order of the fields is CDR3 length, V gene, CDR3 protein.

13,TRBV30,AWSVLTARRYGYI
14,TRBV5-1,ASSLAEEGFSYEQY
15,TRBV24-1,ATSDLAQAGGTDTQY
14,TRBV28,ASSVGGVLGNQPQH
13,TRBV5-1,ASSLATGHQETQY
13,TRBV6-5,ASSYARDTQETQY
16,TRBV4-2,ASSQDWTRGPITGELF
14,TRBV3-1/TRBV3-2,ASRPGLAGGYYEQY
12,TRBV5-1,ASSLARELGGYT
12,TRBV28,ASSGGGPGETQY
13,TRBV5-8,ASSSGLAGQETQY
16,TRBV10-3,AISDVDYQGPSGNTIY
13,TRBV24-1,ATSDPRDFQETQY
12,TRBV28,ASSLLQGSYGYT
14,TRBV4-3,ASSSEGVAGTGELF
11,TRBV4-2,ASSQGRGPEAF
12,TRBV19,ASSIEGQNTEAF
18,TRBV11-2,ASSLEGQEIISSYNSPLH
12,TRBV5-6,ASSNRGQSEQLF
12,TRBV5-1,ASSLGDSAYEQY
14,TRBV7-9,ASSSTVTGGVEKLF
13,TRBV6-2/TRBV6-3,ASSYSMGRDEKLF
15,TRBV10-1,ASSDTMDPFGGETQY
15,TRBV7-9,ASSLGGGTASNQPQH
13,TRBV15,ATSRDWTGAREAF
13,TRBV10-3,AISPTSGGTGELF
13,TRBV11-2,ASSQGLAGQETQY
9,TRBV19,AAGPNTEAF
13,TRBV5-1,ASSPGGYSNQPQH
12,TRBV28,ASKTGGGFGGYT
16,TRBV11-2,ASSPEQRSGWSRETQY
12,TRBV6-6,ASSWQSGTTEAF
12,TRBV5-1,ASSPGGGQETQY
12,TRBV28,ASRTIGGPGGYT
16,TRBV7-9,ASSLPGQGEGLQETQY
11,TRBV11-2,ASSPGQGNGYT
11,TRBV6-5,ASRGQGPNEQF
13,TRBV5-1,ASSPGQGGFGELF
11,TRBV6-5,ASSYVGQAGYT
14,TRBV4-1,ASSQETGENTGELF
11,TRBV6-5,ASSNGGNTEAF
17,TRBV13,ASSRWALAGTTSTDTQY
10,TRBV18,ASSGQGGEQY
13,TRBV5-1,ASSLGTGLGQPQH
14,TRBV5-4,ASSFLAGAGTNEQF